A selection of T cell receptor beta chains follows, all from one sample in a study of beta chain features in type 1 diabetes. Libraries were prepared by immunoSEQ multiplex PCR; TCRdb keeps only in-frame clonotypes and omits some of them. The table shows more than 550,000 clones, with more than 12% occurring only once. Sequencing was done on a sample of naive CD4+ T cells from blood. All receptors derive from a man between 18 and 29 years old with type 1 diabetes. Both conserved end residues are part of each CDR3. A D gene is named only where the DNA matches it firmly.

>TRBJ1-6|TRBV7-3|.
CASSQQHYNSPLHF
>TRBJ1-1|TRBV9|.
CASSLSDGTEAFF
>TRBJ2-1|TRBV18|TRBD1
CASSSGQAHYNEQFF
>TRBJ1-6|TRBV10-3|TRBD1
CAISEPRGTELHF
>TRBJ2-3|TRBV2|.
CASSEVSGTQYF
>TRBJ2-5|TRBV7-2|TRBD2
CASSPPGGARETQYF
>TRBJ2-1|TRBV6-5|.
CASHSGQNYNEQFF
>TRBJ1-1|TRBV2|TRBD1
CASSPTGIDTEAFF
>TRBJ2-7|TRBV28|TRBD2
CASSSVMGLAGEEQYF
>TRBJ1-6|TRBV30|.
CAWSVTHNSPLHF
>TRBJ2-3|TRBV2|TRBD1
CASSEGQGTDTQYF
>TRBJ2-3|TRBV5-4|TRBD2
CASSSSGSTDTQYF
>TRBJ2-6|TRBV13|.
CASSARRGANVLTF
>TRBJ2-3|TRBV6-5|TRBD2
CASSSSGLGTTDTQYF
>TRBJ1-4|TRBV30|.
CAWTPPLWGEKLFF
>TRBJ2-1|TRBV30|.
CAWSVSLSSYNEQFF
>TRBJ2-3|TRBV9|TRBD1
CASSVARGRADTQYF
>TRBJ1-4|TRBV4-2|.
CASSAFTTGEEKLFF
>TRBJ2-1|TRBV5-1|TRBD2
CASSLSGLAGDNEQFF
>TRBJ1-1|TRBV18|TRBD1
CASSPPGQGGTEAFF
>TRBJ2-4|TRBV5-6|.
CASSPDQNIQYF
>TRBJ2-7|TRBV28|TRBD1
CASTLPGQETYEQYF
>TRBJ1-5|TRBV2|.
CASSGPQGQPQHF
>TRBJ2-7|TRBV30|TRBD1
CAWSQTGGAGQYF
>TRBJ2-3|TRBV6-6|TRBD2
CASSYSGGANTQYF
>TRBJ1-5|TRBV7-9|.
CASTSINQPQHF
>TRBJ1-3|TRBV30|.
CAWSRFSGNTIYF
>TRBJ2-3|TRBV27|.
CASSSKPPGGGRTDTQYF
>TRBJ2-2|TRBV18|TRBD1
CASSPGTGKDTGELFF
>TRBJ2-1|TRBV9|.
CASSDKSAGTKEQFF
>TRBJ1-2|TRBV30|.
CAWTQGDRNYGYTF
>TRBJ2-7|TRBV15|TRBD2
CATSRQGGRPYEQYF
>TRBJ2-3|TRBV4-2|.
CASSQTVTTDTQYF
>TRBJ2-1|TRBV4-2|TRBD2
CASSQESVAGGRTEQFF
>TRBJ1-5|TRBV7-2|TRBD1
CASSLDRDSPRQPQHF
>TRBJ1-1|TRBV9|.
CASGAASNTEAFF
>TRBJ2-3|TRBV7-9|.
CASSPAQSTDTQYF